This entry describes one T cell receptor beta chain. Its target is not known. V was pared by 9 bases and J by 0 bases, with 9 bases between. This CDR3 has 13 amino acids. Germline V gene sequence: CDR1 LNHDA, CDR2 SQIVND (reference sequence). The data originate from a study of persistence of HIV-infected CD4 T cells. Study in general: Median time on suppressive ART was around eight years.

Overlapping HIV-1 Gag 15-mer peptides at about 1 ug per peptide per mL were used. Responding CD4+ T cells were sorted by upregulation of both CD40 ligand and CD69. Findings of the study overall: Compared with CD3/CD28-stimulated cells, CMV- and Gag-responding cells showed lower TCRbeta richness. Proviral oligoclonality tracked with TCR oligoclonality within the same sorted cells.

Sequencing used immunoSEQ version 4 in survey mode. TCRdb's table, derived via immunoSEQ multiplex PCR, lists solely in-frame clones and lacks some. Here the sample spans 19,000 or so clones, about 62% being singletons. The V and J genes are TRBV19 and TRBJ1-3; D not resolved. The sequence came from an adult woman with HIV who was CMV-seropositive. The sequenced sample was CD4+ T cells sorted from PBMCs after roughly 18-hour stimulation, obtained from a patient who received antiretroviral therapy. CDR3 region: CASGRYSGNTIYF. Here the CDR3 DNA reads TGTGCCAGCGGACGGTACTCTGGAAACACCATATATTTT.